The 4 T cell receptor beta chains given below trace back to one sample, sequenced in a study of T-cell reconstitution after alpha-beta-depleted transplantation in children. A library of TCRbeta sequences, prepared with unique molecular identifiers, was generated. TCRdb reanalysed the PCR reads using MiXCR and keeps one entry per CDR3 protein. Among over 45,000 distinct CDR3 sequences listed, 44% were seen once. Sequencing used PBMCs, mostly from graft donor cells, obtained 360 days after TCRalphabeta/CD19-depleted stem cell transplant. Receptors were obtained from a male patient younger than 18 who had a stem cell transplant for acute lymphoblastic leukemia, so the T cells may come from the graft donor.

The V gene is TRBV7-8, the J gene TRBJ1-5; D is unresolved. The CDR3 is made up of 17 amino acids. Germline V lookup: CDR1 SGHVS, CDR2 FQNEAQ. V lost 1 base to trimming and J lost 6 bases, with 19 bases between them. CDR3 DNA sequence: TGTGCCAGCAGCTTAGGATCAGTCACGTCGTCCTCTCAGCCCCAGCATTTT. Amino acids: CASSLGSVTSSSQPQHF. The full variable domain, rest sourced from reference TRBV7-8 and TRBJ1-5, is GAGVSQSPRYKVAKRGQDVALRCDPISGHVSLFWYQQALGQGPEFLTYFQNEAQLDKSGLPSDRFFAERPEGSVSTLKIQRTQQEDSAVYLCASSLGSVTSSSQPQHFGDGTRLSIL.

This rearrangement joins TRBV6-1 to TRBJ1-1; the D gene is possibly TRBD1 (6 bases). The CDR3 spans 16 residues. Trimming removed 7 bases at V and 1 base at J, with 19 bases between. CDR1 and CDR2 from the germline V gene are MNHNS and SASEGT. The CDR3 region is CASNNAPKTGNTEAFF. CDR3 nucleotides: TGTGCCAGCAATAACGCCCCTAAGACAGGGAACACTGAAGCTTTCTTT.

The V call is TRBV5-1, the J call TRBJ2-4, with 12 bases aligning to TRBD2. The CDR3 sequence is 19 residues long. Per germline, CDR1 SGHRS and CDR2 YFSETQ. V dropped 1 base and J dropped 0; count of bases not matched to a gene: 8. The CDR3 protein is CASSLYLAGGPPAKNIQYF. The CDR3 DNA reads TGCGCCAGCAGCTTGTATCTAGCGGGAGGGCCCCCAGCCAAAAACATTCAGTACTTC.

The chain recombines TRBV7-9 with TRBJ2-7, with D maybe TRBD2 (7 bases). Germline-derived CDR1 and CDR2 are SEHNR and FQNEAQ (reference sequence). The V and J ends lost 6 bases and 12 bases respectively, with 21 bases between them. The CDR3 contains 13 residues. The DNA of the CDR3 is TGTGCCAGCAGTCCCGACGCGGGGGCCCAGACGTACTTC. Translation: CASSPDAGAQTYF.